The sequence of this T cell receptor beta chain was determined in a study of T cell repertoires in ileal Crohn's disease. Study background: Patients had a median approximately 7.2-year disease duration, and less than 40% were active smokers. Study findings and constraints: Active smokers at surgery had more clonal expansions than non-smokers.

Trimming left V 2 bases short and J 1 base short, with 14 bases between. The CDR3 sequence is 17 residues long. Germline V lookup: CDR1 SGHDN, CDR2 FVKESK. The data were produced by immunoSEQ multiplex PCR, yet TCRdb's version contains in-frame clones alone and is incomplete. This sample yields under 7,000 clones, of which 82% are seen a single time; 14% belongs to the top ten. A note on this clone: The antigen is not known.

The TCR sequence derives from an adult with Crohn's disease. The chain carries TRBV14 and TRBJ1-4, with a weak D call TRBD1 (5 bases). Sequences were obtained from ileal tissue. The CDR3 protein is CASSQRRATKTNEKLFF. In DNA form, the CDR3 reads TGTGCCAGCAGCCAACGCAGGGCGACGAAAACTAATGAAAAACTGTTTTTT. The full variable domain, in which reference TRBV14 and TRBJ1-4 provide the parts outside the CDR3, is EAGVTQFPSHSVIEKGQTVTLRCDPISGHDNLYWYRRVMGKEIKFLLHFVKESKQDESGMPNNRFLAERTGGTYSTLKVQPAELEDSGVYFCASSQRRATKTNEKLFFGSGTQLSVL.